The rows below give T cell receptor beta chains drawn from one sample of a study of control samples from healthy donors and cancer patients. This table comes from immunoSEQ multiplex PCR, and its TCRdb copy is limited to in-frame clones, with some not included. The table shows around 150,000 clones, with 88% occurring only once. The sequenced sample was blood. These receptor sequences come from a young man in good health. Each CDR3 is given with its conserved first and last residue. The D gene is left open where the match is weak. Clone size is shown for a subset of rows, as once, few, many or a class of expanded clone.

abundance	v_gene	d_gene	j_gene	CDR3aa	CDR3nt
NA	TRBV4-1	NA	TRBJ2-1	CASSQLAQGDEQFF	TGCGCCAGCAGCCAATTGGCTCAGGGTGATGAGCAGTTCTTC
NA	TRBV3-1/TRBV3-2	NA	TRBJ1-4	CASSPDRPNEKLFF	TGTGCCAGCAGCCCCGACAGGCCCAATGAAAAACTGTTTTTT
NA	TRBV28	NA	TRBJ1-2	CATHVNLDGYTF	TGTGCCACCCACGTGAATCTGGATGGCTACACCTTC
NA	TRBV28	NA	TRBJ2-7	CASAGTGLARRYEQYF	TGTGCCAGTGCCGGGACAGGACTAGCGAGGAGGTACGAGCAGTACTTC
NA	TRBV30	TRBD2	TRBJ2-3	CAWRRGLDADTQYF	TGTGCCTGGAGGAGGGGACTAGACGCAGATACGCAGTATTTT
NA	TRBV6-5	TRBD1	TRBJ1-5	CASSGQGYGNQPQHF	TGTGCCAGCAGCGGACAGGGCTATGGCAATCAGCCCCAGCATTTT
NA	TRBV5-4	NA	TRBJ2-5	CASSLRQGGETQYF	TGTGCCAGCAGCTTGCGGCAGGGTGGGGAGACCCAGTACTTC
NA	TRBV18	NA	TRBJ1-6	CASSRQGLSPLHF	TGTGCCAGCTCACGCCAGGGGTTGTCACCCCTCCACTTT
NA	TRBV11-2	NA	TRBJ1-4	CASSRGVGTNEKLFF	TGTGCCAGCAGCCGAGGGGTCGGAACTAATGAAAAACTGTTTTTT
few	TRBV5-4	TRBD1	TRBJ2-7	CASSWEGQGNAYEQYF	TGTGCCAGCAGCTGGGAGGGACAGGGTAACGCCTACGAGCAGTACTTC
NA	TRBV6-2/TRBV6-3	NA	TRBJ2-5	CASSSQGLRETQYF	TGTGCCAGCAGTTCCCAGGGTTTGAGGGAGACCCAGTACTTC
NA	TRBV4-3	TRBD2	TRBJ2-1	CASSTPGLAGGTEQFF	TGCGCCAGCAGCACTCCGGGACTAGCGGGGGGGACCGAGCAGTTCTTC
NA	TRBV7-3	TRBD2	TRBJ2-3	CASSPLVSGGADTQYF	TGTGCCAGCAGCCCCCTCGTTAGCGGGGGGGCAGATACGCAGTATTTT
NA	TRBV7-2	NA	TRBJ2-7	CASATLLRSYEQYF	TGTGCCAGCGCAACCCTACTCCGCTCCTACGAGCAGTACTTC
NA	TRBV19	TRBD1	TRBJ1-4	CASTGTGTREKLFF	TGTGCCAGTACCGGGACAGGGACGAGGGAAAAACTGTTTTTT
NA	TRBV6-5	NA	TRBJ2-7	CASRITGNHEQYF	TGTGCCAGCAGGATAACAGGGAATCACGAGCAGTACTTC
NA	TRBV7-2	NA	TRBJ2-3	CASSFRRGEDTQYF	TGTGCCAGCAGCTTCCGGAGGGGAGAAGATACGCAGTATTTT
NA	TRBV14	NA	TRBJ2-1	CASSQDLISRFF	TGTGCCAGCAGCCAAGATCTCATCTCTAGGTTCTTC
NA	TRBV20-1	TRBD1	TRBJ2-7	CSASSGYLRDRAYYEQYF	TGCAGTGCTAGTTCCGGTTACCTCCGGGACAGGGCGTACTACGAGCAGTACTTC
NA	TRBV28	NA	TRBJ1-1	CASTPQGRTEAFF	TGTGCCAGCACCCCTCAGGGGCGTACTGAAGCTTTCTTT
NA	TRBV12-3/TRBV12-4	NA	TRBJ1-2	CASSFDSSYGYTF	TGTGCCAGCAGTTTCGACAGCAGCTATGGCTACACCTTC
NA	TRBV9	NA	TRBJ2-6	CASSVNPGANVLTF	TGTGCCAGCAGCGTAAATCCTGGGGCCAACGTCCTGACTTTC
NA	TRBV9	NA	TRBJ2-2	CATQDKNTGELFF	TGTGCCACCCAGGACAAGAACACCGGGGAGCTGTTTTTT
once	TRBV9	TRBD2	TRBJ2-3	CASSESGGAPDTQYF	TGTGCCAGCAGCGAAAGCGGGGGGGCCCCAGATACGCAGTATTTT
NA	TRBV6-5	NA	TRBJ2-1	CASSYETSSNEQFF	TGTGCCAGCAGTTACGAGACGAGCAGCAATGAGCAGTTCTTC
NA	TRBV5-5	TRBD1	TRBJ1-3	CASSLGQGAGNTIYF	TGTGCCAGCAGCTTGGGACAGGGGGCCGGAAACACCATATATTTT